This record looks at one T cell receptor (beta chain) sequence and its context. This specimen belongs to a study of T cell changes during pregnancy in multiple sclerosis. Some clones are missing from TCRdb's copy, which holds only in-frame ones; the method was immunoSEQ multiplex PCR. The data contain tens of thousands of clones, approximately 90% of them singletons. This receptor was identified in a female donor with multiple sclerosis, enrolled in a pregnancy study. The source material was CD4+ T cells from peripheral blood mononuclear cells, sampled in the first trimester of pregnancy.

CDR3: CASSSDRGLYEQYF. Here the CDR3 DNA reads TGTGCCAGCAGCTCGGACAGGGGGCTCTACGAGCAGTACTTC. The chain carries TRBV5-6 and TRBJ2-7; 11 nucleotides align to TRBD1. Germline-derived CDR1 and CDR2 are SGHDT and YYEEEE. V lost 3 bases, J lost 3 bases, and 2 bases stayed unmatched. CDR3 length: 14 amino acids.